This is a list of T cell receptor beta chains from one sample in a study of PD-L1 blockade in urothelial cancer. Assay used: immunoSEQ multiplex PCR; TCRdb lists only in-frame clones, some missing. The sample has roughly 110,000 clones, approximately 90% seen once. The sequences come from PBMCs, collected around atezolizumab (anti-PD-L1) treatment. These receptors all come from a man aged 55 to 70 with urothelial cancer. The CDR3 runs from the conserved cysteine through the conserved F or W. The order of the fields is J gene, V gene, D gene, clone size, CDR3 DNA, CDR3 protein. A D gene is named only where the DNA matches it firmly. Clone size, where shown, is once, few, many, or a class for clones that have expanded.

J: TRBJ2-5
V: TRBV27
D: TRBD1
size: -
DNA: TGTGCCAGCAGTATGCTGACAGGGGCAGAGACCCAGTACTTC
CDR3: CASSMLTGAETQYF

J: TRBJ2-7
V: TRBV6-1
D: -
size: -
DNA: TGTGCCAGCGGTGGCGGCGTCGAGCAGTACTTC
CDR3: CASGGGVEQYF

J: TRBJ2-2
V: TRBV5-4
D: TRBD1
size: -
DNA: TGTGCCAGTGAGACAGGGCGGGACACCGGGGAGCTGTTTTTT
CDR3: CASETGRDTGELFF

J: TRBJ2-3
V: TRBV11-2
D: TRBD2
size: once
DNA: TGTGCCAGCAGCGTCGTAGCGGGGCTTAGCACAGATACGCAGTATTTT
CDR3: CASSVVAGLSTDTQYF

J: TRBJ2-1
V: TRBV7-2
D: TRBD1
size: -
DNA: TGTGCCAGCAGTTCCGGGACAGGGATCTACAATGAGCAGTTCTTC
CDR3: CASSSGTGIYNEQFF

J: TRBJ2-1
V: TRBV5-1
D: TRBD2
size: -
DNA: TGCGCCAGCAGCTGGGGGAGCGGGAGGGTGAATGAGCAGTTCTTC
CDR3: CASSWGSGRVNEQFF

J: TRBJ1-4
V: TRBV5-1
D: -
size: -
DNA: TGCGCCAGCAGCTTGGCGGACAAAGAAAATGAAAAACTGTTTTTT
CDR3: CASSLADKENEKLFF

J: TRBJ2-5
V: TRBV10-2
D: TRBD2
size: -
DNA: TGCGCCAGCAGTGAAAGGCTAGCGGGGCTCCGAGAGACCCAGTACTTC
CDR3: CASSERLAGLRETQYF

J: TRBJ2-2
V: TRBV11-3
D: TRBD1
size: -
DNA: TGTGCCAGCAGCTCACAGGGGGCAGGATCCGGGGAGCTGTTTTTT
CDR3: CASSSQGAGSGELFF

J: TRBJ2-3
V: TRBV27
D: TRBD2
size: -
DNA: TGTGCCAGCAGTCCACGACCCACTAGCGGGGGGGCAGATACGCAGTATTTT
CDR3: CASSPRPTSGGADTQYF

J: TRBJ2-5
V: TRBV11-3
D: -
size: -
DNA: TGTGCCAGCAGCTTGAGTGGTGGTGAGACCCAGTACTTC
CDR3: CASSLSGGETQYF

J: TRBJ2-3
V: TRBV10-3
D: TRBD2
size: -
DNA: TGTGCCACCGCTCAACTAGCGTCCCGCACAGATACGCAGTATTTT
CDR3: CATAQLASRTDTQYF

J: TRBJ2-4
V: TRBV19
D: -
size: -
DNA: TGTGCCAGTAGGCGGGGTAGCTCAAACATTCAGTACTTC
CDR3: CASRRGSSNIQYF

J: TRBJ2-3
V: TRBV29-1
D: TRBD2
size: -
DNA: TGCAGCGTTAGGGGCCTTAGCGGGAGGGCCTCTACAGATACGCAGTATTTT
CDR3: CSVRGLSGRASTDTQYF

J: TRBJ2-2
V: TRBV19
D: -
size: -
DNA: TGTGCCAGTAGTATAGATCAGGGGAACACCGGGGAGCTGTTTTTT
CDR3: CASSIDQGNTGELFF

J: TRBJ2-4
V: TRBV4-2
D: -
size: -
DNA: TGTGCCAGCAGCCAAGATTCAAACACAGGGATAAGCATTCAGTACTTC
CDR3: CASSQDSNTGISIQYF

J: TRBJ2-1
V: TRBV5-6
D: TRBD2
size: once
DNA: TGTGCCAGCAGCCCTCTAGCGGGGAATGAGCAGTTCTTC
CDR3: CASSPLAGNEQFF

J: TRBJ2-5
V: TRBV19
D: -
size: -
DNA: TGTGCCAGTAGCATGGGTTCCGGGATTCAAGAGACCCAGTACTTC
CDR3: CASSMGSGIQETQYF